This paragraph covers one T cell receptor beta chain sequence. This clone was seen only once. No cognate antigen has been identified for it. No base-level quality is on record; no much larger clone is a single base apart. This entry comes from a study of OX40 agonist ivuxolimab in advanced cancers. About the study as a whole: Ivuxolimab was an agonistic, fully human IgG2 monoclonal antibody directed against OX40 (CD134), a costimulatory receptor. Intravenous ivuxolimab was administered to patients every 2 weeks at six dose levels: 0.01, 0.1, 0.3, 1.5, 3 and 10 mg/kg. Of the approximately 50 dose-escalation patients, hepatocellular carcinoma was present in approximately 20, melanoma in about 15, renal cell carcinoma in 9 and head and neck cancer in 9. In the dose-escalation cohort, around 80% of patients were male, and the mean age was 60 years with a range of about 20 to 79. Prior anti-PD-1, anti-PD-L1 or anti-CTLA-4 therapy was permitted, and checkpoint inhibitors had been received by about 44% of dose-escalation patients. Partial responses occurred in three dose-escalation patients: two with cutaneous melanoma and one with hepatocellular carcinoma. The purpose of peripheral TCRbeta sequencing was to test whether ivuxolimab changed TCR sequence diversity and led to clonal T-cell expansion. The paper covers the monotherapy dose-escalation part of the phase I ivuxolimab trial, which included N of about 56 patients. The paper as a whole reports these results and caveats: Antigen specificity was not determined for the clonally expanded peripheral T cells. At doses of 0.1 to 3.0 mg/kg, clonal expansion of both CD4+ and CD8+ blood T cells was observed from baseline to week 6. After ivuxolimab, CD8+ T cells had more expanded clones than CD4+ T cells on average. In partial responders in the 0.1-3.0 mg/kg groups, normalized peripheral clonal expansion was found to be among the lowest, especially among CD8+ T cells. Low levels of normalized T-cell clonal expansion were also seen in some nonresponding patients.

For sequencing of the TCRbeta CDR3 region, genomic DNA was extracted from the sorted cells. The immunoSEQ Assay was used to sequence the TCRbeta CDR3 regions. Drawn from immuneACCESS, this table holds only the in-frame rearrangements with V and J called that TCRdb kept. Clones are partly lost; checked studies trace under half to an unresolved V gene and leave the rest unexplained. The sample profile shows roughly 70,000 clones; 70% to 90% of them were found once. The top ten clones comprise roughly 8% of the sample. The trial excluded patients who had a history of autoimmune disease or who were on systemic immunosuppression. In every dose cohort, peripheral blood was drawn for TCR sequencing at baseline, cycle 4 day 1, and cycle 7 day 1. The samples were taken from a phase I, first-in-human, multicenter, open-label dose-escalation trial of ivuxolimab. Adults with locally advanced or metastatic head and neck squamous cell, hepatocellular, melanoma or renal cell carcinoma were enrolled in the trial. Before TCR sequencing, CD4+ and CD8+ T cells were separately sorted from peripheral blood.

CDR3 length: 17 amino acids, cysteine to phenylalanine. Only the CDR3 portion is preserved as DNA: 51 bases, with reading frame beginning at the first base. V is clipped by 6 bases and J by 4 bases, and the sequence between their germline boundaries is 21 bases long. The germline V gene specifies WSHSY as CDR1 and SAAADI as CDR2. The sample was CD4+ or CD8+ T cells sorted from blood, taken in a trial of the OX40 agonist ivuxolimab. This TCR came from an adult with an advanced solid tumor such as melanoma, head and neck, liver or kidney cancer. This chain is built from TRBV10-2 and TRBJ1-4; tentative D gene TRBD1, with 6 bases matching. CDR3 sequence: CASRATGRAESNEKLFF. The DNA is TGCGCCAGCAGGGCGACAGGTCGGGCAGAAAGTAATGAAAAACTGTTTTTT.